These 19 T cell receptor beta chains originate from one sample sequenced in a study of blood T cell repertoires in COVID-19. Assay: immunoSEQ multiplex PCR; the TCRdb copy retains only in-frame clones and omits some. The data hold 250,000 to 300,000 clones, with 85% to 90% observed a single time. What was sequenced was peripheral blood. These receptor sequences come from a woman in her fifties or sixties with COVID-19, enrolled during active disease.

The J gene is TRBJ2-7, the V gene TRBV3-1 (or the pseudogene TRBV3-2), with 8 bases lining up with TRBD2. CDR1 is LGHDT, CDR2 YNNKEL, per germline (reference sequence). V shed 2 bases, J shed 5 bases, and the junction held 8 bases outside the gene matches. This CDR3 comprises 15 residues. CDR3 loop: CASSQQSGSRNEQYF. As DNA, the CDR3 is TGTGCCAGCAGCCAACAGAGCGGGAGCCGCAACGAGCAGTACTTC.

The chain recombines TRBV2 with TRBJ1-5, with D possibly matching TRBD1 (5 bases). In germline, CDR1 is SNHLY, CDR2 FYNNEI. The V end lost 7 bases, the J end lost 4 bases, and 14 bases lay between the germline ends. The CDR3 is made up of 14 amino acids. The CDR3 coding sequence is TGTGCCAGCATTGGAGGGGAGGGGAATCAGCCCCAGCATTTT. Translating gives CASIGGEGNQPQHF.

This clone appeared a single time. The genes are TRBV10-1 and TRBJ2-1; 10 bases map to TRBD2. V was pared by 8 bases and J by 3 bases, with 4 bases of the junction left unmatched. In germline, CDR1 is WNHNN, CDR2 SYGVQD (reference sequence). This CDR3 comprises 14 residues. The CDR3 is CASQAGGNYNEQFF. The CDR3 region has the DNA TGCGCCAGCCAAGCGGGAGGGAACTACAATGAGCAGTTCTTC.

The V call is TRBV5-1, the J call TRBJ2-1; D perhaps matches TRBD2 (6 bases). Trimming removed 4 bases at V and 0 bases at J, with 11 bases between. This CDR3 has 15 amino acids. Per germline, CDR1 SGHRS and CDR2 YFSETQ. CDR3 nucleotides: TGCGCCAGCAGCCTTGACGGGAGCTCCTACAATGAGCAGTTCTTC. As protein: CASSLDGSSYNEQFF.

J is TRBJ1-2 and V is TRBV27, with a possible D match to TRBD1 (5 bases). Germline CDR1 and CDR2: MNHEY and SMNVEV (reference sequence). The CDR3 runs 13 residues. Trimming removed 5 bases from V and 8 bases from J, with 15 bases in between. In nucleotides, the CDR3 is TGTGCCAGCAGTCCCTCGGGGGTGAGGGGCTACACCTTC. It specifies CASSPSGVRGYTF.

This rearrangement joins TRBV7-3 to TRBJ2-2, with a possible D match to TRBD2 (6 bases). V shed 1 base and J shed 4 bases, with 7 bases lying between them. The CDR3 spans 14 residues. Per germline, CDR1 SGHTA and CDR2 FQGTGA. Here the CDR3 reads CASSLMGGTGELFF. DNA for the CDR3: TGTGCCAGCAGCTTAATGGGGGGCACCGGGGAGCTGTTTTTT.

This clone was seen just once. The V gene is TRBV7-2, the J gene TRBJ2-2, with TRBD2 identical over 13 bases. V gave up 7 bases and J gave up 5 bases; unmatched junction bases: 10. The CDR3 loop spans 17 amino acids. Germline V gene lookup returns CDR1 SGHTA and CDR2 FQGNSA. The DNA for the CDR3 is TGTGCCAGCAACAGTCCGGGACTAGCGGGAAAAACCGGGGAGCTGTTTTTT. Protein: CASNSPGLAGKTGELFF.

This chain links TRBV10-2 with TRBJ1-3; TRBD1 might be the D (5 bases). CDR3 length equals 14 residues. The V end was cut by 0 bases, the J end by 4 bases, with 7 bases between. CDR1 and CDR2 (germline): WSHSY, SAAADI. The CDR3 reads CASSESGGGNTIYF. The CDR3 DNA is TGCGCCAGCAGTGAGTCGGGGGGAGGAAACACCATATATTTT.

The V gene is TRBV6-6, the J gene TRBJ1-2; perhaps TRBD1 as D (5 bases). Germline V gene lookup returns CDR1 MNHNY and CDR2 SVGAGI (reference sequence). This CDR3 comprises 14 residues. V was shortened by 4 bases and J by 6 bases, with 15 bases between the two germline ends. CDR3 coding DNA: TGTGCCAGCAGTTCCCCCGGACATATCGATGGCTACACCTTC. Protein product: CASSSPGHIDGYTF.

The chain couples TRBV15 to TRBJ1-2, with TRBD1 matching over 8 bases. The CDR3 spans 13 residues. With V trimmed by 2 bases and J by 8 bases, 4 bases remained unmatched. Germline V gene sequence: CDR1 LNHNV, CDR2 YYDKDF (reference sequence). The CDR3 DNA follows: TGTGCCACCAGCAGACAGGGGGCGCGAGGCTACACCTTC. As protein: CATSRQGARGYTF.

This chain links TRBV7-8 with TRBJ2-7; D may be TRBD2 (6 bases). The CDR3 is 14 amino acids. In germline, CDR1 is SGHVS, CDR2 FQNEAQ. V was shortened by 2 bases and J by 4 bases, with 12 bases between the two germline ends. CDR3 sequence (DNA): TGTGCCAGCAGCTTATACGGGGCGGGATACGAGCAGTACTTC. Protein sequence: CASSLYGAGYEQYF.

This clone came up once. The V and J genes are TRBV6-1 and TRBJ2-5; 7 nucleotides line up with TRBD2. The CDR3 spans 16 residues. Trimming at V came to 3 bases and at J to 5 bases, leaving 12 bases not matched to a gene. Germline loops: CDR1 MNHNS, CDR2 SASEGT. The chain's CDR3 is CASSDAQGLSRETQYF. The CDR3 DNA follows: TGTGCCAGCAGTGATGCTCAGGGACTATCGAGGGAGACCCAGTACTTC.

The chain has TRBV2 and TRBJ1-5; no clear D. Germline CDR1 reads SNHLY; CDR2 reads FYNNEI. V was trimmed by 4 bases and J by 9 bases, leaving 13 bases between them. The CDR3 is 13 residues long. The DNA of the CDR3 is TGTGCCAGCAGTGGGATCGGAGTAGGGCCCCAGCATTTT. Its protein product is CASSGIGVGPQHF.

This chain connects TRBV6-5 to TRBJ2-7, with 8 nucleotides matching TRBD2. The CDR3 is made up of 15 amino acids. V was pared by 2 bases and J by 4 bases, with 7 bases of the junction left unmatched. Germline CDR1 and CDR2: MNHEY and SVGAGI. The CDR3 region has the DNA TGTGCCAGCAGTTACGACTCCCGGGGGGGTTACGAGCAGTACTTC. Residues: CASSYDSRGGYEQYF.

The gene calls are TRBV5-1 and TRBJ2-3; the match to TRBD2 covers 10 bases. Germline V gives CDR1 SGHRS, CDR2 YFSETQ. The length of the CDR3 is 16 residues. The V and J ends lost 0 bases and 2 bases, in that order; junction bases with no gene match: 3. This CDR3 is CASSLVAGGPTDTQYF. The CDR3 DNA follows: TGCGCCAGCAGCTTGGTAGCGGGAGGTCCCACAGATACGCAGTATTTT.

This rearrangement joins TRBV5-5 to TRBJ2-3, with 11 bases identical to TRBD2. The CDR3 contains 15 residues. Germline CDR1 and CDR2: SGHKS and YYEKEE (reference sequence). Germline trimming cut 4 bases from V and 6 bases from J; bases unmatched to any gene: 7. The chain's CDR3 is CASSRLAGNVDTQYF. The DNA for the CDR3 is TGTGCCAGCAGCCGACTAGCGGGAAACGTGGATACGCAGTATTTT.

CDR3 nucleotide sequence: TGTGCTAGTGGTAACCGGGACAGGGGTAACTATGGCTACACCTTC. It yields the protein CASGNRDRGNYGYTF. This chain joins TRBV12-5 and TRBJ1-2, with 10 nucleotides matching TRBD1. The CDR3 extends over 15 amino acids. Trimming took 5 bases from V and 1 from J; bases not matched to a gene: 4. The germline V gene has CDR1 LGHNT and CDR2 FRNRAP.

The table lists this clone with a few counts. The genes are TRBV5-4 and TRBJ1-1, with 9 positions matching TRBD1. Per the germline V gene, CDR1 is SGHNT and CDR2 is YYREEE (reference sequence). This CDR3 has 14 residues. V dropped 4 bases and J dropped 4; count of bases not matched to a gene: 5. CDR3 bases: TGTGCCAGCAGCCCCACAGGGGGCCGCACTGAAGCTTTCTTT. Translation: CASSPTGGRTEAFF.

The chain employs TRBV7-8 and TRBJ2-4; 8 bases are a match to TRBD2. CDR1 SGHVS and CDR2 FQNEAQ come from the germline V gene. The CDR3 runs to 19 residues. The junction had 13 bases not matched to a gene; V was cut back by 1 base and J by 2 bases. This CDR3 reads CASSLVLTGGPRSKNIQYF. For the CDR3, the DNA is TGTGCCAGCAGCTTAGTACTGACGGGAGGGCCTAGGTCCAAAAACATTCAGTACTTC.